This T cell receptor (beta chain) was obtained from a study of a mutant IDH1 vaccine in newly diagnosed glioma (dated by TCRdb to the early 2020s). About the investigation overall: Of the approximately 30 treated patients, approximately 62% were male and about 40% were female, and a mean age of 40.4 years was recorded. Prior to enrollment, patients had been given standard therapy consisting of radiotherapy alone, temozolomide alone, or radiochemotherapy with temozolomide, with the combination given to most patients. Peripheral blood samples were drawn at six visits, namely V03 (baseline), V05, V07, V10, V12 and V13. Longitudinal TCRB deep sequencing was performed for roughly 24 treated patients wherever samples were available for exploratory analyses. Points the paper makes about the study in general: PBMC samples for TCRB deep sequencing were selected based on availability. Vaccine-induced immune responses across multiple MHC alleles were detected in 90% to 95% of patients. No apparent relationship was observed between pseudoprogression and alterations in the top peripheral T cell clonotypes detected by TCRB sequencing. The authors noted that analyses of patient blood samples could not be reproduced because of sample limitations.

The library was obtained by the immunoSEQ multiplex PCR assay. Rearranged TCR beta chain sequences were amplified with the hsTCRB Kit following the manufacturer's protocol. An Illumina MiSeq was used to sequence the TCRB libraries. Turning to the authors' computational methods: The proprietary platform of the kit vendor was used for demultiplexing, trimming and gene mapping. Entries here come from immuneACCESS through TCRdb and include only in-frame sequences with V and J called. Some clones fail to appear in such tables; in the studies checked, an unresolved V gene covers under half of the shortfall, and the cause of the remainder is unknown. D and trimming were read from the DNA, whereas the V and J calls and clone size are those reported in that table. This sample gives fewer than 50,000 clones in total; more than 90% of them show up just once. 18% of the sample comes from the top ten. In the paper's terms, the time point label means: baseline, week 1 (first vaccination visit). What the treatment or condition label conveys for this sample: pre-vaccination baseline after standard-of-care therapy. The donors had newly diagnosed IDH1-mutant astrocytomas of WHO grade 3 or 4 that showed loss of nuclear ATRX. The samples were drawn from NOA16, a multicentre, single-arm, open-label phase I trial in Germany that tested a mutant IDH1 peptide vaccine in humans for the first time. Blood drawn at visit V03 was used as the baseline sample for immunogenicity testing. The DNeasy Blood and Tissue Kit was used to extract genomic DNA from EDTA blood for TCRB sequencing.

To note about this clone: Its antigen specificity is not known. Qualities for individual bases were not recorded, and no much larger clone is one base off.

This TCR was recovered from a man aged 18-30 years with glioma. The sample in question was PBMCs, obtained from a glioma patient treated with radiotherapy, temozolomide or both.

The sequenced DNA is TGCGCCAGCAGCCAGATCGGAGAGCCCAACCAGTACTTC. Translation gives CASSQIGEPNQYF. Here the chain combines TRBV4-3 and TRBJ2-7; the D gene identity is not certain. Relative to germline, V is 3 bases shorter and J is 10 bases shorter, with 16 bases between their ends. CDR1 and CDR2 were assigned from the germline V gene as LGHNA and YSLEER. Including cysteine and phenylalanine, the CDR3 has 13 amino acids. The only DNA kept is the CDR3, 39 bases in frame from the first base.